This T cell receptor beta chain was retrieved from a study of cytomegalovirus exposure and HLA in healthy donors. Background on the study: HLA-typed donors contributed 65 million to 95 million unique TCRs, which were held in an early data release. Study outcomes and limitations: For most TCR beta V segments, an earlier analysis put the productive rate at about 90% or about 30% of the time.

A single count supports this clone. The antigen remains unidentified. The primer mix had 60 Vbeta and 13 Jbeta primers. The table came from immunoSEQ multiplex PCR; TCRdb's copy has only in-frame clones and leaves some out. The repertoire holds 100,000 or so clones, with under 80% as singletons. CDR1 and CDR2 (germline): MNHEY, SVGAGI. Trimming pared 0 bases from V and 0 bases from J, leaving 12 bases between. The CDR3 loop spans 16 amino acids. The receptor's source is a man between 25 and 39 years old in good health and CMV-seropositive. Sequencing was done on a sample of PBMCs. The chain employs TRBV6-5 and TRBJ2-7; weak D call: TRBD2 (5 bases). CDR3 in DNA: TGTGCCAGCAGTTACTCGATTTGGAGGAGCTCCTACGAGCAGTACTTC. Protein: CASSYSIWRSSYEQYF.